The 25 T cell receptor beta chains presented below share a single source sample, sequenced in a study of T cells after yellow fever vaccination. Via MiXCR, TCRdb re-called the 5' RACE reads, giving one row per CDR3 protein. Here the sample spans about 320,000 distinct CDR3 sequences, about 6.6% being singletons. Here the sequenced sample was PBMCs, taken roughly 46 days after the first yellow fever vaccination. The source of these receptors is a man aged 18 to 30 who received the YFV17D yellow fever vaccine.

This clonotype was seen a handful of times. The V and J genes are TRBV20-1 and TRBJ1-1; D perhaps matches TRBD1 (5 bases). The CDR3 consists of 12 residues. The V and J ends lost 4 bases and 1 base respectively, with 7 bases between them. Germline values: CDR1 DFQATT, CDR2 SNEGSKA (reference sequence). CDR3 protein: CSATGQNTEAFF. The CDR3 DNA reads TGCAGTGCTACGGGGCAGAACACTGAAGCTTTCTTT.

This clonotype has at least ten counts. The rearrangement links TRBV5-6 to TRBJ2-3; 9 bases fit TRBD1. The CDR3 totals 15 residues. Trimming cost V 0 bases and J 2 bases; bases outside gene matches: 1. Germline V gene lookup returns CDR1 SGHDT and CDR2 YYEEEE. The CDR3: CASSLDRGLTDTQYF. In DNA form, the CDR3 reads TGTGCCAGCAGCTTGGACAGGGGGCTCACAGATACGCAGTATTTT.

This clonotype was seen more than once but under ten times. V gene TRBV10-3 combines with J gene TRBJ2-7; D might be TRBD1 (6 bases). V was cut by 0 bases and J by 0 bases, with 12 bases left in between. This CDR3 region has 16 residues. Germline loops: CDR1 ENHRY, CDR2 SYGVKD. The CDR3 DNA sequence: TGTGCCATCAGTGAGTCGAATCCGGACAGCTCCTACGAGCAGTACGTC. The encoded protein is CAISESNPDSSYEQYV.

This clonotype was counted between two and nine times. V usage is TRBV12-3 or TRBV12-4 and J usage is TRBJ1-3, with TRBD1 identical over 7 bases. CDR3 length: 13 residues. J gave up 2 bases and V 8 bases, and 3 bases lay outside the gene matches. In DNA form, the CDR3 reads TGTGCCAGCGCTCAGGGGGCTGGAAACACCATATATTTT. Its protein is CASAQGAGNTIYF.

In DNA, the CDR3 is TGTACCAGCAGCCACCCCGAAGCCCAGCCCCAGCATTTT. As protein: CTSSHPEAQPQHF. The chain links TRBV1 to TRBJ1-5. TRBV1 is a pseudogene locus. This CDR3 has 13 amino acids.

The J gene is TRBJ1-6, the V gene TRBV29-1; no reliable D call. Germline CDR1 SQVTM, CDR2 ANQGSEA. V gave up 0 bases and J gave up 7 bases, with 7 bases separating them. The CDR3 spans 13 residues. CDR3 coding DNA: TGCAGCGTTGAAGAGTGCAGGAATTCACCCCTCCACTTT. Its protein product is CSVEECRNSPLHF.

This sequence joins TRBV15 and TRBJ1-4; 8 bases line up with TRBD1. Germline V gene sequence: CDR1 LNHNV, CDR2 YYDKDF (reference sequence). The V and J ends lost 0 bases and 8 bases, in that order; junction bases with no gene match: 5. The CDR3 is 15 residues long. This CDR3 is CATSRDRDRPEKLFF. As DNA, the CDR3 is TGTGCCACCAGCAGAGATAGGGACAGGCCCGAAAAACTGTTTTTT.

The V and J genes are TRBV10-3 and TRBJ1-1; maybe TRBD1 (6 bases). Germline V gene data show CDR1 as ENHRY and CDR2 as SYGVKD. Trimming left V 9 bases short and J 3 bases short, with 23 bases between. This CDR3 has 16 residues. In DNA form, the CDR3 reads TGTGCCATTCAGAGGGCCGAGGGGGTTTTGGACACTGAAGCTTTCTTT. This codes for CAIQRAEGVLDTEAFF.

This clonotype has ten or more counts. This sequence joins TRBV5-1 and TRBJ2-1; D gene uncertain. The V end was cut by 5 bases, the J end by 4 bases, with 10 bases between. CDR1 is SGHRS and CDR2 is YFSETQ in the germline V gene. There are 13 residues in the CDR3. The CDR3 reads CASSADFYNEQFF. The CDR3, as DNA: TGCGCCAGCAGTGCCGACTTTTACAATGAGCAGTTCTTC.

This clonotype was seen more than once but under ten times. The rearrangement uses TRBV4-1 and TRBJ2-6, with D perhaps TRBD1 (5 bases). V was trimmed by 1 base and J by 0 bases, leaving 7 bases between them. Looked up from germline, CDR1 is MGHRA and CDR2 is YSYEKL. CDR3 length equals 16 residues. CDR3 in DNA: TGCGCCAGCAGCCAAGGGACAAACTCTGGGGCCAACGTCCTGACTTTC. Translated: CASSQGTNSGANVLTF.

The CDR3 sequence is CAVTPEGRNTIYF. CDR3 in DNA: TGTGCCGTCACCCCGGAGGGAAGAAACACCATATATTTT. The V gene is TRBV15, the J gene TRBJ1-3; no reliable D call. The CDR3 totals 13 residues. Germline lookup yields CDR1 LNHNV and CDR2 YYDKDF (reference sequence). The germline V and J ends were trimmed by 11 bases and 5 bases, with 16 bases remaining between them.

This sequence joins TRBV5-5 and TRBJ1-6, with 9 bases identical to TRBD1. The germline V gene encodes CDR1 SGHKS and CDR2 YYEKEE (reference sequence). After removal of 1 base from V and 9 bases from J, the junction contained 8 bases not matched to a gene. This CDR3 is built from 16 residues. CDR3 sequence (DNA): TGTGCCAGCAGCTTGTATGGACAGGGGCCGGGTTCACCCCTCCACTTT. Translated: CASSLYGQGPGSPLHF.

The J gene is TRBJ1-5, the V gene TRBV29-1, with TRBD1 matching 9 bases. There are 15 residues in the CDR3. Trimming cost V 4 bases and J 7 bases; bases outside gene matches: 11. From germline, CDR1 is SQVTM and CDR2 ANQGSEA. CDR3 residues: CSVVVGGTGRQPQHF. The CDR3 nucleotides read TGCAGCGTTGTAGTAGGTGGGACAGGGAGGCAGCCCCAGCATTTT.

Many counts were recorded for this clonotype. The chain is built from TRBV2 and TRBJ1-1; 7 bases agree with TRBD1. With V trimmed by 9 bases and J by 2 bases, 3 bases remained unmatched. CDR1 is SNHLY, CDR2 FYNNEI, per germline. The CDR3 length is 12 residues. CDR3 protein: CARNRGNTEAFF. The CDR3 DNA reads TGTGCCAGAAACAGGGGTAACACTGAAGCTTTCTTT.

This clonotype was recorded many times. The V gene is TRBV12-3 or TRBV12-4, the J gene TRBJ2-5, with a weak D call TRBD2 (5 bases). V lost 5 bases and J lost 3, with 13 bases in between. The CDR3 consists of 14 residues. DNA for the CDR3: TGTGCCAGCAGTGCCACCCCCGGGGAAGAGACCCAGTACTTC. Translation gives CASSATPGEETQYF.

This clonotype was seen at least ten times. As DNA, the CDR3 is TGTGCCAGCAGCGTAGGCGGCCAGGTAGCCTACAATGAGCAGTTCTTC. It translates to CASSVGGQVAYNEQFF. The chain is built from TRBV9 and TRBJ2-1, with no clear D. In germline, CDR1 is SGDLS, CDR2 YYNGEE. With 0 bases removed from V and 2 bases from J, the gap between germline ends came to 12 bases. There are 16 residues in the CDR3.

This clonotype was found many times. V gene TRBV7-2 combines with J gene TRBJ2-2; unclear D gene. The CDR3 is made up of 15 amino acids. Germline V gene data show CDR1 as SGHTA and CDR2 as FQGNSA. Trimming cost V 6 bases and J 0 bases, with 11 bases left between them. CDR3 loop: CASRASAANTGELFF. The DNA of the CDR3 is TGTGCCAGCAGGGCGTCGGCGGCGAACACCGGGGAGCTGTTTTTT.

The CDR3 loop reads CATSRDTGQTNQPQHF. The CDR3 DNA is TGTGCCACCAGCAGAGATACCGGGCAGACTAATCAGCCCCAGCATTTT. The rearrangement uses TRBV15 and TRBJ1-5; D ambiguous. V lost 0 bases, J lost 4 bases, and 13 bases lay in between. The CDR3 has 16 amino acids. The germline V gene encodes CDR1 LNHNV and CDR2 YYDKDF (reference sequence).

This clonotype showed up just a few times. The chain has TRBV4-2 and TRBJ2-3; 11 bases match TRBD2. Germline CDR1 reads LGHNA; CDR2 reads YNFKEQ. Losses at the gene ends were 6 bases for V and 5 bases for J; bases not matched to a gene: 7. CDR3 size: 15 residues. CDR3: CASRQTSGEGDTQYF. CDR3 in DNA: TGTGCCAGCAGACAGACTAGCGGGGAGGGAGATACGCAGTATTTT.

This clonotype has a handful of counts. The V and J genes are TRBV11-2 and TRBJ1-2; TRBD1 matches 11 bases. This CDR3 is built from 13 residues. J was trimmed by 8 bases and V by 5 bases; bases with no gene match: 4. Germline assignment: CDR1 SGHAT and CDR2 FQNNGV. CDR3 in amino acids: CASSPDRGLGYTF. CDR3 nucleotide sequence: TGTGCCAGCAGCCCGGACAGGGGGCTCGGCTACACCTTC.

The chain couples TRBV18 to TRBJ2-7, with TRBD2 as a possible D gene (5 bases). The CDR3 has 12 amino acids. V was clipped by 4 bases and J by 6 bases, with 10 bases between them. Germline V gene data show CDR1 as KGHSH and CDR2 as LQKENI. CDR3 nucleotide sequence: TGTGCCAGCTCACTCGAACGGGGCGAGCAGTACGTC. Protein product: CASSLERGEQYV.

The chain carries TRBV19 and TRBJ1-6; 10 bases agree with TRBD1. The germline V gene has CDR1 LNHDA and CDR2 SQIVND (reference sequence). The CDR3 consists of 16 residues. Trimming cost V 9 bases and J 11 bases; bases outside gene matches: 16. The CDR3 bases are TGTGCCAGACCACGAGCCCGGGACAGGGGCCGGGCACCCCTCCACTTT. This codes for CARPRARDRGRAPLHF.

V gene TRBV7-8 combines with J gene TRBJ2-5; 10 nucleotides align to TRBD2. Germline CDR1 is SGHVS and CDR2 is FQNEAQ. There are 16 residues in the CDR3. V was clipped by 3 bases and J by 1 base; unmatched bases: 5. As DNA, the CDR3 is TGTGCCAGCAGCTTCCCTGGACTAGCGGCCCAAGAGACCCAGTACTTC. This translates into CASSFPGLAAQETQYF.

This clonotype appeared many times. This sequence joins TRBV29-1 and TRBJ1-2; D gene unclear. This CDR3 contains 14 residues. Germline V gene lookup returns CDR1 SQVTM and CDR2 ANQGSEA. Between the trimmed V and J ends, which lost 3 bases and 2 bases, there was a span of 13 bases. The CDR3: CSVERGIENYGYTF. The CDR3 DNA sequence: TGCAGCGTTGAGAGAGGTATTGAAAACTATGGCTACACCTTC.

The chain is built from TRBV30 and TRBJ2-7; the D gene is possibly TRBD2 (7 bases). V dropped 4 bases and J dropped 6 bases, with 16 bases sitting between them. This CDR3 has 13 residues. CDR1 is GTSNPN, CDR2 SVGIG, per germline (reference sequence). The CDR3 loop reads CAWTWGGASEQYF. The CDR3 DNA sequence: TGTGCCTGGACATGGGGGGGCGCGTCCGAGCAGTACTTC. The entire variable domain, with the rest obtained from reference TRBV30 and TRBJ2-7, is as follows: SQTIHQWPATLVQPVGSPLSLECTVEGTSNPNLYWYRQAAGRGLQLLFYSVGIGQISSEVPQNLSASRPQDRQFILSSKKLLLSDSGFYLCAWTWGGASEQYFGPGTRLTVT.